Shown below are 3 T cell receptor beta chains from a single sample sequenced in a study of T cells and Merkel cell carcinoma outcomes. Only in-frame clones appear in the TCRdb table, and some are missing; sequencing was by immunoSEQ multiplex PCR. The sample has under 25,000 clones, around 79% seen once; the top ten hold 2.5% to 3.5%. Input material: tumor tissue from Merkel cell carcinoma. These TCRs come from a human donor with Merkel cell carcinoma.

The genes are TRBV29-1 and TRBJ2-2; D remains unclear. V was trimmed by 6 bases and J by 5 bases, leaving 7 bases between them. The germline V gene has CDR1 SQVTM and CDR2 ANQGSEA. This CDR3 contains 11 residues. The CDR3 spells CSVAKTGELFF. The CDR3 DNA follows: TGCAGCGTCGCTAAAACCGGGGAGCTGTTTTTT.

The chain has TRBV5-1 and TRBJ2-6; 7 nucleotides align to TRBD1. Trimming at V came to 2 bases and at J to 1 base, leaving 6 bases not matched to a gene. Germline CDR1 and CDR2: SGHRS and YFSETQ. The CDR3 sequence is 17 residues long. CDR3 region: CASSFTGVPSGANVLTF. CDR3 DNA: TGCGCCAGCAGCTTTACAGGGGTCCCATCTGGGGCCAACGTCCTGACTTTC.

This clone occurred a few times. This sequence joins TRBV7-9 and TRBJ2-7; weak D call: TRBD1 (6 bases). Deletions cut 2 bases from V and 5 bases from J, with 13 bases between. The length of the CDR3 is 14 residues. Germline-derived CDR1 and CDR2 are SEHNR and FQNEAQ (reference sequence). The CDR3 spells CASSLLTGQNEQYF. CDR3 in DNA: TGTGCCAGCAGCTTACTTACAGGGCAAAACGAGCAGTACTTC.